What follows is one T cell receptor (beta chain) and its context. Its antigen remains unidentified. The sample has other DNA sequences that encode this CDR3 too. The table came from immunoSEQ multiplex PCR; TCRdb's copy has only in-frame clones and leaves some out. The table has over 35,000 clones, approximately 88% seen once. This record belongs to a study of siplizumab effects on memory and regulatory T cells. Study-wide results and caveats: Apparently key alloresponse contributors, naive T cells also seemed more diverse than memory cells.

Trimming removed 0 bases at V and 4 bases at J, with 10 bases between. This CDR3 has 14 residues. Germline V CDR1 and CDR2: SGHRS, YFSETQ. The TCR originated in a human donor in good health. This sequence joins TRBV5-1 and TRBJ1-2; D possibly corresponds to TRBD1 (5 bases). The sample was naive CD4+ T cells sorted from blood. Here the CDR3 reads CASSLGQGGYGYTF. The CDR3, as DNA: TGCGCCAGCAGCTTGGGGCAGGGTGGCTATGGCTACACCTTC.